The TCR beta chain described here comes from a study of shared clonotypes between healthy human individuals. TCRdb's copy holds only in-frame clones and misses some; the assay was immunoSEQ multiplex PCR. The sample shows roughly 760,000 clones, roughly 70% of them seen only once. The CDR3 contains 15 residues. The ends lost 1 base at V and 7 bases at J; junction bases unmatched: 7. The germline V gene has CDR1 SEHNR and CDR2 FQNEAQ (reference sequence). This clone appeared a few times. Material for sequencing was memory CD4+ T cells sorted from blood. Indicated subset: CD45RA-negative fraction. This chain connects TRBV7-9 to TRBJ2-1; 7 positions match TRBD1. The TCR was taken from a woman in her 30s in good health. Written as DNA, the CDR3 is TGTGCCAGCAGCTTAGAGGGGACAGTTCGGAATGAGCAGTTCTTC. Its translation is CASSLEGTVRNEQFF.